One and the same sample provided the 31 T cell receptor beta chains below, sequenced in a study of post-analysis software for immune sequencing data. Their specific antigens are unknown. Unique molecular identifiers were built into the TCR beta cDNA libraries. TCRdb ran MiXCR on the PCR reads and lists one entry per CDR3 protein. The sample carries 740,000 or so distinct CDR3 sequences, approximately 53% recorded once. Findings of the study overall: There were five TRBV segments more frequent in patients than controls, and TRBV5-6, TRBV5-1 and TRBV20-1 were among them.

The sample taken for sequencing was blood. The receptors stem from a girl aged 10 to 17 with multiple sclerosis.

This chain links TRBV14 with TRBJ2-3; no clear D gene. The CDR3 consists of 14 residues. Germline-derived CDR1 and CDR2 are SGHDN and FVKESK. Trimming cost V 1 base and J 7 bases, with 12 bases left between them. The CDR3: CASSQVRSPNTQYF. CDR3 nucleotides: TGTGCCAGCAGCCAAGTCAGGTCCCCTAATACGCAGTATTTT. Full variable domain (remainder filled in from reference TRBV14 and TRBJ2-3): EAGVTQFPSHSVIEKGQTVTLRCDPISGHDNLYWYRRVMGKEIKFLLHFVKESKQDESGMPNNRFLAERTGGTYSTLKVQPAELEDSGVYFCASSQVRSPNTQYFGPGTRLTVL.

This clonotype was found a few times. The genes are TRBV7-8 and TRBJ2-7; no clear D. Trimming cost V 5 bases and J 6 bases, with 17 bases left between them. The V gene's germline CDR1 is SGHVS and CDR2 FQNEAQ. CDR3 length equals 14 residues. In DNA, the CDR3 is TGTGCCAGCAGCCCCATAGCAGTGGTCTCCGAGCAGTACTTC. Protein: CASSPIAVVSEQYF. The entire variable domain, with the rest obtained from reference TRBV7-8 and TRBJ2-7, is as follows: GAGVSQSPRYKVAKRGQDVALRCDPISGHVSLFWYQQALGQGPEFLTYFQNEAQLDKSGLPSDRFFAERPEGSVSTLKIQRTQQEDSAVYLCASSPIAVVSEQYFGPGTRLTVT.

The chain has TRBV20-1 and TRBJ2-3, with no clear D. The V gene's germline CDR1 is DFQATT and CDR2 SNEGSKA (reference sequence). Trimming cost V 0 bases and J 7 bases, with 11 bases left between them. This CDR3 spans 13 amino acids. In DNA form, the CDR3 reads TGCAGTGCTAGAGACCCATTAGCATATACGCAGTATTTT. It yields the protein CSARDPLAYTQYF.

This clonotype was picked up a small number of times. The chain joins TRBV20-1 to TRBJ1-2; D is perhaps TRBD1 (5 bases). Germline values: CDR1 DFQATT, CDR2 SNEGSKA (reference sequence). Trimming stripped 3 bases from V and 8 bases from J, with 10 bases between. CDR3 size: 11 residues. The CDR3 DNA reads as TGCAGTGCTAGGCTCGGGGCCGGCTACACCTTC. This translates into CSARLGAGYTF.

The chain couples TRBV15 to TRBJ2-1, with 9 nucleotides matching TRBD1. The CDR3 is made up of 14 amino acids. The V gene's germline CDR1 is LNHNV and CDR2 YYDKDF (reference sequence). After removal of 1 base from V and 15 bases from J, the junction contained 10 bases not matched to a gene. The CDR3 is CATSRAGQGDTRFF. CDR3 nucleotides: TGTGCCACCAGCAGAGCGGGACAGGGCGATACACGGTTCTTC.

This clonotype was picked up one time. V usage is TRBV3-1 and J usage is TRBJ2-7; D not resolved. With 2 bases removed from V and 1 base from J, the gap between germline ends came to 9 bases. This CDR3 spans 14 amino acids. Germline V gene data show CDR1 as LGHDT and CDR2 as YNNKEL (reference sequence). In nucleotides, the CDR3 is TGTGCCAGCAGCCAACACCCTAAATCCTACGAGCAGTACTTC. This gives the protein CASSQHPKSYEQYF.

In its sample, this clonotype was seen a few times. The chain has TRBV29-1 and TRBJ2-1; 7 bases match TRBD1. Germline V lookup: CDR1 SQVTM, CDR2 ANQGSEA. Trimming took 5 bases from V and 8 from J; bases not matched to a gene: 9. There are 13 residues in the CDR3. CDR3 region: CSVRERQGHEQFF. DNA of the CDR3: TGCAGCGTTCGGGAAAGACAGGGCCATGAGCAGTTCTTC.

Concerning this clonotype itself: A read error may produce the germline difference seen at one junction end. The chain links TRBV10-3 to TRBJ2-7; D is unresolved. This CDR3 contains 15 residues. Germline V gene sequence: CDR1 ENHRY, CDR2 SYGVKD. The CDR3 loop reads CAIGESVSGNYEQYF. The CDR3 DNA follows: TGTGCCATCGGTGAGTCGGTGTCAGGTAATTACGAGCAGTACTTC.

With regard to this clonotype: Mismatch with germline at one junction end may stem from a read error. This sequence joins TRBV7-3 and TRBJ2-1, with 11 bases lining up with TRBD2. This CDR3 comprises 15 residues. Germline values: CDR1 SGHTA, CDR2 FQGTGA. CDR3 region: CASSASGRTWNDQFF. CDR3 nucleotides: TGTGCCAGCAGCGCTAGCGGGAGGACCTGGAATGACCAGTTCTTC.

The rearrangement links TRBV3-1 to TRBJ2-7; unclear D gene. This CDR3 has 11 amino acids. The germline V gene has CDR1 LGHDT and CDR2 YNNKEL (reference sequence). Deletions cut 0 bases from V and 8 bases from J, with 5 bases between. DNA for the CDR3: TGTGCCAGCAGCCAAGAGCGGCAGCAGTACTTC. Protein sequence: CASSQERQQYF.

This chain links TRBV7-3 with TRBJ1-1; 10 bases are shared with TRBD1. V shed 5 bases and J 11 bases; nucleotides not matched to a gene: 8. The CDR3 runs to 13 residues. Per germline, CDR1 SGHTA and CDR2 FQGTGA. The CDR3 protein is CASSLGTGAEAFF. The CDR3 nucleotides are TGTGCCAGCAGCCTCGGGACAGGGGCGGAGGCTTTCTTT.

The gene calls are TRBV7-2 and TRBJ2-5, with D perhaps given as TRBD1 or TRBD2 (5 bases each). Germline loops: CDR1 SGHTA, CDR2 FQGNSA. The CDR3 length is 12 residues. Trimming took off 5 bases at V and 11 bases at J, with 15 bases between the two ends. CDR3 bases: TGTGCCAGCAGCCGCGGTGGGGGAAAGCAGTACTTC. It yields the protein CASSRGGGKQYF.

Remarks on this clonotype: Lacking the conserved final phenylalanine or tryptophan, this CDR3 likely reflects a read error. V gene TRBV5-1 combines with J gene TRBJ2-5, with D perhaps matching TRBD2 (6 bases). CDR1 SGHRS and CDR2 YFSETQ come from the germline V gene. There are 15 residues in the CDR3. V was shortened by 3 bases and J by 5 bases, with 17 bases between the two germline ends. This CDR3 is CASSSMVGGRETQYL. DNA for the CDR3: TGCGCCAGCAGCTCCATGGTCGGGGGAAGGGAGACCCAGTACTTA.

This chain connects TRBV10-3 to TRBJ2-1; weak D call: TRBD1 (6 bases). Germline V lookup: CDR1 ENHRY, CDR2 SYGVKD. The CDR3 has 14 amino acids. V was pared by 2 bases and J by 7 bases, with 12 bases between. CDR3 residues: CAISEMGRGNEQFF. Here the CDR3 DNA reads TGTGCCATCAGTGAGATGGGCAGGGGAAATGAGCAGTTCTTC.

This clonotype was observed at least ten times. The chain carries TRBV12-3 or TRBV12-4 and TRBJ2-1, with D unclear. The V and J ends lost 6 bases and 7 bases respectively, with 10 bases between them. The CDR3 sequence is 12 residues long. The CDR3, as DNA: TGTGCCAGCAGCTTGACTCGGAATGAGCAGTTCTTC. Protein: CASSLTRNEQFF.

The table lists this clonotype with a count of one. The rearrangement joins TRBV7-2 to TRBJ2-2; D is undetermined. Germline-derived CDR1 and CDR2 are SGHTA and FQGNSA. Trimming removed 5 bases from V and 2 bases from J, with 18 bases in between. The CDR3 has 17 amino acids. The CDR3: CASSPDFLGTNTGELFF. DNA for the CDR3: TGTGCCAGCAGCCCCGACTTTTTGGGAACCAACACCGGGGAGCTGTTTTTT.

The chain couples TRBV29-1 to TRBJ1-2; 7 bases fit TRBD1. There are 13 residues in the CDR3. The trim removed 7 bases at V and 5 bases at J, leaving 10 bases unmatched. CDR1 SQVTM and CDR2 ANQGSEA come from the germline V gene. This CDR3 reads CSAGHRDSYGYTF. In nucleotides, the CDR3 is TGCAGCGCCGGGCACCGGGACAGTTATGGCTACACCTTC.

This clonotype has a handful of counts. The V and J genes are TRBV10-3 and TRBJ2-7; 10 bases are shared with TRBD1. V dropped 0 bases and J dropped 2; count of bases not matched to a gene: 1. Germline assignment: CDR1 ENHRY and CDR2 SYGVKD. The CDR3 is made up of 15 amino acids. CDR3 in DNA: TGTGCCATCAGTGAGTCGGGACAGGGGCCCTACGAGCAGTACTTC. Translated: CAISESGQGPYEQYF.

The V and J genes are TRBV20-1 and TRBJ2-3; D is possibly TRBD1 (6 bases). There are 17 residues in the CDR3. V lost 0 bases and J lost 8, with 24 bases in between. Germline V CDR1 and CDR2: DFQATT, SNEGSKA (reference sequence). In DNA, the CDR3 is TGCAGTGCTAGAGATTCTTGGGGGCCACCTGAGTCTCGTACGCAGTATTTT. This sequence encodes CSARDSWGPPESRTQYF.

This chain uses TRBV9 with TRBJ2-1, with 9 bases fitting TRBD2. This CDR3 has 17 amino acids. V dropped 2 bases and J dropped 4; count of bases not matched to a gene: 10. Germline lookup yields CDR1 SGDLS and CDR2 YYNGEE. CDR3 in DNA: TGTGCCAGCAGCGTGGCCATAGCGGGAGTTGGTTACAATGAGCAGTTCTTC. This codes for CASSVAIAGVGYNEQFF.

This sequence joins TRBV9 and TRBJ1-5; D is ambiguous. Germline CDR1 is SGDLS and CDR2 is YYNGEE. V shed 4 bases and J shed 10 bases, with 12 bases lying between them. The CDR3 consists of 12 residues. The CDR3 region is CASSPEGGPQHF. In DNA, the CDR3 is TGTGCCAGCAGCCCCGAGGGAGGACCCCAGCATTTT.

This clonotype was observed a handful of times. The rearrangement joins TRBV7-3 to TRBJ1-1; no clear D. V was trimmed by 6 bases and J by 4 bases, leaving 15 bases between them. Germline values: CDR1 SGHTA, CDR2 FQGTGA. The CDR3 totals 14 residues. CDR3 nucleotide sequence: TGTGCCAGCAGTCAAGGAGGGCCAGGCACTGAAGCTTTCTTT. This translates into CASSQGGPGTEAFF.

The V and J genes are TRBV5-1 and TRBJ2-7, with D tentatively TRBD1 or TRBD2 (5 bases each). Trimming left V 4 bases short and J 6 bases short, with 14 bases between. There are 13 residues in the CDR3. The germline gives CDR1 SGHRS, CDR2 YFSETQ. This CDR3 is CASSLGTRSEQYF. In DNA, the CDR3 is TGCGCCAGCAGCCTAGGGACGAGAAGCGAGCAGTACTTC.

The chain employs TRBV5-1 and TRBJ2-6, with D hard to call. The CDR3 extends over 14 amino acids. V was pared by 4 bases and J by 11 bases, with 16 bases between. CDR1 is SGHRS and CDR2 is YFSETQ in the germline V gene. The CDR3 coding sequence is TGCGCCAGCAGCCTGGCCACGACGAACGACGTCCTGACTTTC. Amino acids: CASSLATTNDVLTF.

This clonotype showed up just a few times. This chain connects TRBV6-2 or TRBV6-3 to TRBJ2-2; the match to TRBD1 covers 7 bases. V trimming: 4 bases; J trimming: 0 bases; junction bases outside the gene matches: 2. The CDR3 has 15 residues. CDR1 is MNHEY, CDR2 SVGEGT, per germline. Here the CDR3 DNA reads TGTGCCAGCAGTTCTGGGACAGCGAACACCGGGGAGCTGTTTTTT. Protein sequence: CASSSGTANTGELFF.

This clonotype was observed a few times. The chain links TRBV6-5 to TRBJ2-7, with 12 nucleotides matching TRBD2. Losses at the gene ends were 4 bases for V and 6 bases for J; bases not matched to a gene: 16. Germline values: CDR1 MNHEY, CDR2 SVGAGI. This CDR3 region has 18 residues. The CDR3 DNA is TGTGCCAGCAGTTCTCTGACTAGCGGGAGTGGCATCGGGCGCGAGCAGTACTTC. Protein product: CASSSLTSGSGIGREQYF.

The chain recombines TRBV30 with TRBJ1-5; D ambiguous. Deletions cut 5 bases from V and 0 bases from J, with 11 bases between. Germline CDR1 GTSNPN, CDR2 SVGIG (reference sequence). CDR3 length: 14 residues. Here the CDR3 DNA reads TGTGCCTGGTCGACACCAAATAGCAATCAGCCCCAGCATTTT. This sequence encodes CAWSTPNSNQPQHF.

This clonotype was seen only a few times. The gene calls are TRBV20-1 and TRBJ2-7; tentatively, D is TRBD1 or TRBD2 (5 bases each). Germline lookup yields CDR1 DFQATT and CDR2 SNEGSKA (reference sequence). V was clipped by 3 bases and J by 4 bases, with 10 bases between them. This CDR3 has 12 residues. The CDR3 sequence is CSASGARYEQYF. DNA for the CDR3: TGCAGTGCTAGCGGGGCGAGGTACGAGCAGTACTTC.

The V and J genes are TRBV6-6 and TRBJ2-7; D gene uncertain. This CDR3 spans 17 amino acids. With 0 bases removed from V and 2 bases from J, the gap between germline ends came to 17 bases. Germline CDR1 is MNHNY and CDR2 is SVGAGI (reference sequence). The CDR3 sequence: CASSYSRSPAGPYEQYF. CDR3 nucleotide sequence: TGTGCCAGCAGTTACTCGAGGTCCCCTGCCGGACCCTACGAGCAGTACTTC.

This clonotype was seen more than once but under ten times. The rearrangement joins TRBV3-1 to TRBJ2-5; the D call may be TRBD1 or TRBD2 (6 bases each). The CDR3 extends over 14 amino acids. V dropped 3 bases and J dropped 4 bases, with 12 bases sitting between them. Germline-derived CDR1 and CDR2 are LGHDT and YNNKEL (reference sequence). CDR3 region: CASSQTRGGETQYF. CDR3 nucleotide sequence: TGTGCCAGCAGCCAGACCAGGGGAGGAGAGACCCAGTACTTC.

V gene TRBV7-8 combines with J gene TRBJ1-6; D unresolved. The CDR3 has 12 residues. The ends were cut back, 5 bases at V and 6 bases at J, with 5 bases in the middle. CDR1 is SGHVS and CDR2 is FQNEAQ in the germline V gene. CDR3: CASSRLNSPLHF. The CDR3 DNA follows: TGTGCCAGCAGCCGTCTTAATTCACCCCTCCACTTT.